These 18 T cell receptor beta chains were all obtained from the same sample, sequenced in a study of T cells after yellow fever vaccination. TCRdb called the 5' RACE reads again in MiXCR, with one record for every CDR3 protein. The sample records approximately 10,000 distinct CDR3 sequences, 5.8% being singletons. This specimen was PBMCs, either bulk or a sorted T-cell subset (CD4+, CD8+, memory, or dextramer-sorted; not recorded which), taken on the day of the yellow fever booster vaccination. All receptors derive from a young man who received the YFV17D yellow fever vaccine.

This clonotype has ten or more counts. CDR3 region: CASRQEGLQYF. The CDR3 nucleotides are TGTGCCAGCAGACAGGAGGGGCTGCAGTACTTC. This sequence joins TRBV3-1 and TRBJ2-7; D perhaps matches TRBD2 (6 bases). Per germline, CDR1 LGHDT and CDR2 YNNKEL (reference sequence). Deletions cut 6 bases from V and 9 bases from J, with 12 bases between. The CDR3 consists of 11 residues.

Concerning this clonotype: It may be a read error: a sequence one base away is much more abundant. The rearrangement uses TRBV5-4 and TRBJ1-4; D gene ambiguous. The germline V gene encodes CDR1 SGHNT and CDR2 YYREEE (reference sequence). There are 15 residues in the CDR3. Trimming shortened V by 4 bases and J by 0 bases, and 10 bases separated the two germline ends. This CDR3 reads CASSPQLATNEKLFF. The CDR3 bases are TGTGCCAGCAGCCCTCAACTTGCAACTAATGAAAAACTGTTTTTT.

In this sample, this clonotype turned up many times. The chain combines TRBV12-3 or TRBV12-4 with TRBJ2-7; D gene ambiguous. V was cut by 6 bases and J by 3 bases, with 9 bases left in between. The CDR3 runs 12 residues. CDR3 sequence reads: CASRENSYEQYF. The CDR3 DNA reads TGTGCCAGCAGGGAGAACAGCTACGAGCAGTACTTC.

This clonotype has ten or more counts. The chain couples TRBV4-3 to TRBJ2-3; D gene ambiguous. The CDR3 is 13 amino acids. The ends were cut back, 6 bases at V and 5 bases at J, with 12 bases in the middle. Germline CDR1 and CDR2: LGHNA and YSLEER. The CDR3 here is CASSPRKGDTQYF. In DNA form, the CDR3 reads TGCGCCAGCAGTCCTAGAAAGGGAGATACGCAGTATTTT.

The rearrangement links TRBV11-2 to TRBJ2-7; possibly TRBD2 for D (6 bases). In germline, CDR1 is SGHAT, CDR2 FQNNGV. The CDR3 sequence is 16 residues long. Trimming removed 1 base at V and 1 base at J, with 14 bases between. CDR3 amino acids: CASSLGGRGSSYEQYF. The CDR3 nucleotides read TGTGCCAGCAGCTTAGGCGGGCGGGGCAGTTCCTACGAGCAGTACTTC.

This clonotype showed up many times. This chain links TRBV15 with TRBJ2-5; D might be TRBD2 (6 bases). CDR1 and CDR2 (germline): LNHNV, YYDKDF (reference sequence). This CDR3 spans 13 amino acids. Trimming shortened V by 8 bases and J by 1 base, and 11 bases separated the two germline ends. CDR3 sequence (DNA): TGTGCCACCTCCCCGGGACTCCAAGAGACCCAGTACTTC. Protein product: CATSPGLQETQYF.

This clonotype was counted at least ten times. This chain uses TRBV4-3 with TRBJ2-7, with TRBD1 matching 8 bases. Trimming removed 0 bases from V and 7 bases from J; junction bases left unmatched: 8. This CDR3 contains 15 residues. Germline V gene sequence: CDR1 LGHNA, CDR2 YSLEER. CDR3 amino acids: CASSQEWQGAREQYF. The CDR3 coding sequence is TGCGCCAGCAGCCAAGAGTGGCAGGGGGCGCGGGAGCAGTACTTC.

This clonotype was picked up many times. This rearrangement joins TRBV16 to TRBJ2-1; TRBD2 matches 8 bases. The CDR3 consists of 13 residues. The germline V gene has CDR1 KGHSY and CDR2 FQNENV. V gave up 4 bases and J gave up 9 bases; unmatched junction bases: 5. CDR3 loop: CASSLYGGGEQFF. The CDR3 nucleotides read TGTGCCAGCAGCCTTTACGGGGGGGGTGAGCAGTTCTTC.

There are many counts of this clonotype. The CDR3 nucleotides read TGTGCCTGGAGCCAGCGGGGGAATCAGCCCCAGCATTTT. It translates to CAWSQRGNQPQHF. The chain is built from TRBV30 and TRBJ1-5; D may be TRBD1 (5 bases). CDR3 length: 13 amino acids. The V end was cut by 3 bases, the J end by 4 bases, with 10 bases between. Germline values: CDR1 GTSNPN, CDR2 SVGIG (reference sequence). Filled out from reference TRBV30 and TRBJ1-5, the complete variable domain reads SQTIHQWPATLVQPVGSPLSLECTVEGTSNPNLYWYRQAAGRGLQLLFYSVGIGQISSEVPQNLSASRPQDRQFILSSKKLLLSDSGFYLCAWSQRGNQPQHFGDGTRLSIL.

In its sample, this clonotype was seen many times. This chain connects TRBV4-2 to TRBJ1-1; D might be TRBD1 (5 bases). Germline V gives CDR1 LGHNA, CDR2 YNFKEQ. The CDR3 contains 13 residues. V lost 0 bases to trimming and J lost 10 bases, with 12 bases between them. CDR3 coding DNA: TGTGCCAGCAGCCAAGATCGGGCAGGGCGAGCTTTCTTT. The encoded protein is CASSQDRAGRAFF.

This clonotype is deemed medium-sized. This chain links TRBV5-1 with TRBJ2-5; the D is unclear. The germline V gene has CDR1 SGHRS and CDR2 YFSETQ. The V and J ends lost 0 bases and 0 bases respectively, with 6 bases between them. The CDR3 is 14 residues long. The CDR3 sequence: CASSLDGYQETQYF. In DNA form, the CDR3 reads TGCGCCAGCAGCTTGGACGGGTACCAAGAGACCCAGTACTTC. Filled out from reference TRBV5-1 and TRBJ2-5, the complete variable domain reads KAGVTQTPRYLIKTRGQQVTLSCSPISGHRSVSWYQQTPGQGLQFLFEYFSETQRNKGNFPGRFSGRQFSNSRSEMNVSTLELGDSALYLCASSLDGYQETQYFGPGTRLLVL.

This clonotype is medium-sized in the sample. The chain has TRBV5-1 and TRBJ2-3, with 9 bases lining up with TRBD1. This CDR3 comprises 14 residues. From germline, CDR1 is SGHRS and CDR2 YFSETQ. V was pared by 0 bases and J by 5 bases, with 1 base of the junction left unmatched. The CDR3 DNA sequence: TGCGCCAGCAGCTTGGGGACAGGGGAAGATACGCAGTATTTT. The encoded protein is CASSLGTGEDTQYF. Based on the CDR3 plus reference TRBV5-1 and TRBJ2-3, the full variable domain is KAGVTQTPRYLIKTRGQQVTLSCSPISGHRSVSWYQQTPGQGLQFLFEYFSETQRNKGNFPGRFSGRQFSNSRSEMNVSTLELGDSALYLCASSLGTGEDTQYFGPGTRLTVL.

This clonotype came up many times. Here the CDR3 reads CASSLAGPSTYEQYF. The CDR3, as DNA: TGTGCCAGCAGTTTAGCCGGACCGAGCACCTACGAGCAGTACTTC. J is TRBJ2-7 and V is TRBV12-3 or TRBV12-4; D not certain. The ends were cut back, 0 bases at V and 2 bases at J, with 11 bases in the middle. This CDR3 is 15 amino acids long.

This clonotype was seen more than once but under ten times. V is TRBV18 and J is TRBJ1-1; D gene ambiguous. V lost 5 bases and J lost 0, with 19 bases in between. From germline, CDR1 is KGHSH and CDR2 LQKENI. The CDR3 consists of 17 residues. Here the CDR3 reads CASSLRNSGLMNTEAFF. The CDR3 DNA follows: TGTGCCAGCTCATTACGAAACTCCGGGCTCATGAACACTGAAGCTTTCTTT.

This chain connects TRBV7-2 to TRBJ2-1; D perhaps matches TRBD1 (6 bases). The germline V gene has CDR1 SGHTA and CDR2 FQGNSA. Between the trimmed V and J ends, which lost 11 bases and 0 bases, there was a span of 17 bases. CDR3 length: 15 amino acids. The CDR3 nucleotides are TGTGCCTGTGGGGGCGGGCTCGGCTCCTACAATGAGCAGTTCTTC. Protein: CACGGGLGSYNEQFF.

The table lists this clonotype with many counts. The rearrangement uses TRBV6-2 or TRBV6-3 and TRBJ1-5; D unresolved. This CDR3 region has 16 residues. Germline loops: CDR1 MNHEY, CDR2 SVGEGT. Deletions cut 0 bases from V and 0 bases from J, with 9 bases between. The CDR3 is CASSYSRYYSNQPQHF. The CDR3 DNA sequence: TGTGCCAGCAGTTACTCGAGGTACTATAGCAATCAGCCCCAGCATTTT.

The sample holds many counts of this clonotype. The V call is TRBV5-5, the J call TRBJ2-3, with D possibly TRBD2 on 6 matching bases. Germline values: CDR1 SGHKS, CDR2 YYEKEE (reference sequence). The V end lost 4 bases, the J end lost 2 bases, and 8 bases lay between the germline ends. This CDR3 is 13 amino acids long. This CDR3 reads CASSRGYTDTQYF. The CDR3 DNA reads TGTGCCAGCAGCCGGGGGTACACAGATACGCAGTATTTT.

This clonotype is judged medium-sized. The chain links TRBV6-5 to TRBJ2-3; unclear D gene. V lost 6 bases to trimming and J lost 3 bases, with 16 bases between them. The germline CDR1 and CDR2 sequences are MNHEY and SVGAGI. There are 15 residues in the CDR3. CDR3 sequence (DNA): TGTGCCAGCAGGCCCGATTCGGACGTTACAGATACGCAGTATTTT. As protein: CASRPDSDVTDTQYF.